A single sample gave rise to the 23 T cell receptor beta chains below, sequenced in a study of blood T cell repertoires in COVID-19. The repertoire was sequenced with immunoSEQ multiplex PCR; TCRdb's copy has only in-frame clones and lacks some. Of roughly 66,000 clones in the sample, roughly 84% were seen once. The material sequenced was peripheral blood. The receptors derive from a woman between 55 and 75 years old with acute or convalescent COVID-19.

This clone is medium-sized by share. This chain links TRBV2 with TRBJ1-1; D possibly corresponds to TRBD1 (5 bases). The CDR3 extends over 14 amino acids. V lost 6 bases, J lost 2 bases, and 13 bases lay in between. Germline V gene sequence: CDR1 SNHLY, CDR2 FYNNEI. CDR3 DNA: TGTGCCAGCAGAACCGGGGGACCCAACACTGAAGCTTTCTTT. Amino acids: CASRTGGPNTEAFF.

The CDR3 here is CASSPGQGAYNEQFF. CDR3 bases: TGTGCCAGCAGCCCGGGACAGGGGGCTTACAATGAGCAGTTCTTC. The gene calls are TRBV5-4 and TRBJ2-1, with 12 bases fitting TRBD1. Germline trimming cut 4 bases from V and 4 bases from J; bases unmatched to any gene: 3. Per germline, CDR1 SGHNT and CDR2 YYREEE (reference sequence). This CDR3 is built from 15 residues.

This chain uses TRBV11-2 with TRBJ2-1; 10 bases line up with TRBD2. The CDR3 runs to 14 residues. Looked up from germline, CDR1 is SGHAT and CDR2 is FQNNGV. V lost 2 bases, J lost 7 bases, and 2 bases stayed unmatched. This chain's CDR3 is CASSLLAGVNEQFF. The CDR3 nucleotides read TGTGCCAGCAGCTTACTAGCGGGGGTTAATGAGCAGTTCTTC.

The chain carries TRBV19 and TRBJ1-1; D is ambiguous. V was clipped by 1 base and J by 3 bases, with 9 bases between them. The CDR3 covers 14 residues. CDR1 is LNHDA and CDR2 is SQIVND in the germline V gene (reference sequence). In nucleotides, the CDR3 is TGTGCCAGTAGTATAGGACGGCAGGACACTGAAGCTTTCTTT. Translation: CASSIGRQDTEAFF.

The chain carries TRBV7-8 and TRBJ1-5, with D tentatively TRBD1 (6 bases). The CDR3 extends over 16 amino acids. Germline V gene data show CDR1 as SGHVS and CDR2 as FQNEAQ. The V and J ends lost 1 base and 4 bases respectively, with 14 bases between them. CDR3 sequence reads: CASSLDAGTLNQPQHF. Here the CDR3 DNA reads TGTGCCAGCAGCTTAGATGCTGGGACACTAAATCAGCCCCAGCATTTT.

This rearrangement joins TRBV6-5 to TRBJ2-4, with 8 bases fitting TRBD2. V was pared by 0 bases and J by 3 bases, with 4 bases of the junction left unmatched. Germline V gene lookup returns CDR1 MNHEY and CDR2 SVGAGI. This CDR3 contains 16 residues. The CDR3 here is CASSYSPGGVKNIQYF. For the CDR3, the DNA is TGTGCCAGCAGTTACTCTCCGGGGGGGGTCAAAAACATTCAGTACTTC.

The rearrangement links TRBV30 to TRBJ1-1; 9 positions match TRBD1. CDR1 is GTSNPN and CDR2 is SVGIG in the germline V gene (reference sequence). J was trimmed by 3 bases and V by 1 base; bases with no gene match: 3. The length of the CDR3 is 14 residues. The CDR3 DNA reads TGTGCCTGGAGTGGGGGACAGGGATACACTGAAGCTTTCTTT. It codes for CAWSGGQGYTEAFF.

The chain couples TRBV19 to TRBJ1-1, with D uncertain. Trimming took 7 bases from V and 1 from J, leaving 7 bases between them. The CDR3 spans 12 residues. Germline V lookup: CDR1 LNHDA, CDR2 SQIVND (reference sequence). The CDR3 here is CASNQWNTEAFF. As DNA, the CDR3 is TGTGCCAGTAACCAGTGGAACACTGAAGCTTTCTTT.

J is TRBJ2-3 and V is TRBV6-6, with D unclear. V shed 0 bases and J shed 14 bases, with 15 bases lying between them. Looked up from germline, CDR1 is MNHNY and CDR2 is SVGAGI (reference sequence). The CDR3 covers 13 residues. The CDR3 DNA reads as TGTGCCAGCAGTTACTCGTGGCAATTTGAGCGGTATTTT. Protein sequence: CASSYSWQFERYF.

J is TRBJ1-2 and V is TRBV5-6, with TRBD1 as a possible D gene (6 bases). Germline V gives CDR1 SGHDT, CDR2 YYEEEE. The CDR3 spans 15 residues. The V gene lost 1 base and the J gene lost 3 bases, with 13 bases spanning the gap. The CDR3 DNA reads as TGTGCCAGCAGCTTGTCGACAAAGGGGGACTATGGCTACACCTTC. Translating gives CASSLSTKGDYGYTF.

This chain joins TRBV4-1 and TRBJ2-1, with D uncertain. V was cut by 3 bases and J by 1 base, with 10 bases left in between. CDR1 and CDR2 from the germline V gene are MGHRA and YSYEKL. The CDR3 is made up of 15 amino acids. Here the CDR3 DNA reads TGCGCCAGCAGCCAGGCGGCCAGTTCCTACAATGAGCAGTTCTTC. This encodes CASSQAASSYNEQFF.

The chain carries TRBV2 and TRBJ1-2, with a weak D call TRBD1 (6 bases). The germline V gene has CDR1 SNHLY and CDR2 FYNNEI. V shed 7 bases and J shed 0 bases, with 12 bases lying between them. The CDR3 length is 14 residues. The CDR3 sequence: CASIQGTANYGYTF. The CDR3, as DNA: TGTGCCAGCATTCAGGGGACGGCTAACTATGGCTACACCTTC.

This clone occurred a few times. This sequence joins TRBV14 and TRBJ2-1, with D possibly TRBD2 on 6 matching bases. Trimming took 4 bases from V and 4 from J, leaving 23 bases between them. CDR3 length equals 18 residues. Germline loops: CDR1 SGHDN, CDR2 FVKESK. CDR3 protein: CASSPLESRDPQYNEQFF. The CDR3 coding sequence is TGTGCCAGCAGCCCCCTGGAGTCGCGGGACCCGCAGTACAATGAGCAGTTCTTC.

CDR3 sequence reads: CASSTGPNTGELFF. As DNA, the CDR3 is TGCGCCAGCAGTACAGGGCCGAACACCGGGGAGCTGTTTTTT. V and J are TRBV5-1 and TRBJ2-2; perhaps TRBD1 as D (6 bases). The CDR3 is 14 amino acids. CDR1 is SGHRS, CDR2 YFSETQ, per germline. V lost 5 bases and J 0 bases, leaving 8 bases between the germline ends. The full variable domain, in which reference TRBV5-1 and TRBJ2-2 provide the parts outside the CDR3, is KAGVTQTPRYLIKTRGQQVTLSCSPISGHRSVSWYQQTPGQGLQFLFEYFSETQRNKGNFPGRFSGRQFSNSRSEMNVSTLELGDSALYLCASSTGPNTGELFFGEGSRLTVL.

The chain combines TRBV14 with TRBJ1-2; no firm D call. The V gene's germline CDR1 is SGHDN and CDR2 FVKESK. V was trimmed by 4 bases and J by 8 bases, leaving 11 bases between them. This CDR3 is 12 amino acids long. CDR3 sequence: CASSLSGSGYTF. For the CDR3, the DNA is TGTGCCAGCAGCCTCTCGGGGTCAGGCTACACCTTC.

The chain recombines TRBV18 with TRBJ2-5; TRBD1 aligns across 9 bases. Germline lookup yields CDR1 KGHSH and CDR2 LQKENI. V gave up 2 bases and J gave up 5 bases; unmatched junction bases: 6. The CDR3 runs 15 residues. The CDR3 loop is CASSPIRTGEETQYF. In DNA form, the CDR3 reads TGTGCCAGCTCACCAATCCGGACAGGGGAGGAGACCCAGTACTTC.

The rearrangement uses TRBV9 and TRBJ1-2; possible D gene TRBD1, 5 bases. CDR3 size: 15 residues. V lost 0 bases to trimming and J lost 4 bases, with 13 bases between them. The V gene's germline CDR1 is SGDLS and CDR2 YYNGEE. CDR3 sequence: CASSVEGRLGYGYTF. The CDR3 nucleotides are TGTGCCAGCAGCGTAGAGGGGAGGCTGGGCTATGGCTACACCTTC.

The gene calls are TRBV6-1 and TRBJ2-4; TRBD1 is a possible D gene (6 bases). Trimming removed 0 bases at V and 12 bases at J, with 15 bases between. The length of the CDR3 is 14 residues. Per the germline V gene, CDR1 is MNHNS and CDR2 is SASEGT. As DNA, the CDR3 is TGTGCCAGCAGTGAAGCATACGACAGGACACATCAGTACTTC. It encodes CASSEAYDRTHQYF.

The chain uses TRBV19 and TRBJ2-1; TRBD1 matches at 8 bases. From germline, CDR1 is LNHDA and CDR2 SQIVND (reference sequence). Unmatched junction bases numbered 7, after V lost 5 bases and J lost 4 bases. The CDR3 extends over 15 amino acids. This CDR3 is CASSPGTGWYNEQFF. The CDR3 DNA reads TGTGCCAGTAGTCCCGGGACAGGATGGTACAATGAGCAGTTCTTC. The full variable domain, rest sourced from reference TRBV19 and TRBJ2-1, is DGGITQSPKYLFRKEGQNVTLSCEQNLNHDAMYWYRQDPGQGLRLIYYSQIVNDFQKGDIAEGYSVSREKKESFPLTVTSAQKNPTAFYLCASSPGTGWYNEQFFGPGTRLTVL.

This clone showed up just a few times. This chain joins TRBV27 and TRBJ2-1; D not certain. Germline-derived CDR1 and CDR2 are MNHEY and SMNVEV (reference sequence). The CDR3 has 13 amino acids. Trimming took 5 bases from V and 8 from J, leaving 13 bases between them. The chain's CDR3 is CASSLKNRDEQFF. The CDR3 region has the DNA TGTGCCAGCAGTCTCAAAAACCGCGATGAGCAGTTCTTC.

This chain joins TRBV7-2 and TRBJ1-4, with a weak D call TRBD1 (5 bases). The germline V and J ends were trimmed by 3 bases and 0 bases, with 8 bases remaining between them. The germline V gene has CDR1 SGHTA and CDR2 FQGNSA. CDR3 length: 15 amino acids. DNA for the CDR3: TGTGCCAGCAGCTTCCAGGGTTCAACTAATGAAAAACTGTTTTTT. It specifies CASSFQGSTNEKLFF.

J is TRBJ2-5 and V is TRBV6-5; D uncertain. The CDR3 totals 12 residues. Trimming pared 6 bases from V and 5 bases from J, leaving 10 bases between. Germline CDR1 reads MNHEY; CDR2 reads SVGAGI. The chain's CDR3 is CASRSLFETQYF. DNA for the CDR3: TGTGCCAGCAGATCATTGTTCGAGACCCAGTACTTC.

The V gene is TRBV9, the J gene TRBJ2-3; TRBD2 matches 9 bases. With 4 bases clipped from V and 5 bases from J, the junction kept 20 bases outside the gene matches. The CDR3 length is 19 residues. Germline V gene data show CDR1 as SGDLS and CDR2 as YYNGEE. The CDR3 DNA reads TGTGCCAGCAGCTCAACAAGGGCGGCAAGCGGGGGGATTTTAGATACGCAGTATTTT. It translates to CASSSTRAASGGILDTQYF.